Each of the 13 T cell receptor beta chains below was sequenced from the same sample in a study of OX40 agonist ivuxolimab in advanced cancers. The protocol used for the library was the immunoSEQ multiplex PCR assay. Imported from immuneACCESS, the table was reduced by TCRdb to in-frame sequences with V and J called. These copies leave out some clones; in studies compared against another copy, an unresolved V gene accounts for under half, and the cause of the remainder is not known. Recorded for this sample are under 100,000 clones; over 75% of them occurred a single time. The ten largest clones add up to more than 3.5% of the sample. The sample was CD4+ or CD8+ T cells sorted from blood, taken in a trial of the OX40 agonist ivuxolimab. These receptors were obtained from an adult with an advanced solid tumor such as melanoma, head and neck, liver or kidney cancer.

V and J are TRBV6-1 and TRBJ1-3, with D uncertain. Germline assignment: CDR1 MNHNS and CDR2 SASEGT. V lost 1 base and J 4 bases, leaving 5 bases between the germline ends. This CDR3 has 13 amino acids. The CDR3 protein is CASSEGPGNTIYF. The CDR3 DNA reads as TGTGCCAGCAGTGAAGGACCCGGAAACACCATATATTTT.

The gene calls are TRBV6-6 and TRBJ2-7; D tentatively fits TRBD1 or TRBD2 (6 bases each). V lost 1 base and J lost 2, with 15 bases in between. The CDR3 runs 16 residues. The germline V gene encodes CDR1 MNHNY and CDR2 SVGAGI (reference sequence). The CDR3 loop is CASSYYQGTGAYEQYF. CDR3 bases: TGTGCCAGCAGTTACTATCAGGGGACGGGGGCCTACGAGCAGTACTTC.

The gene calls are TRBV5-1 and TRBJ2-5; the match to TRBD2 covers 16 bases. The CDR3 contains 15 residues. The germline V gene has CDR1 SGHRS and CDR2 YFSETQ. The junction had 2 bases not matched to a gene; V was cut back by 0 bases and J by 9 bases. The CDR3 protein is CASSLAGTSGGAQYF. The DNA for the CDR3 is TGCGCCAGCAGCTTGGCCGGGACTAGCGGGGGGGCCCAGTACTTC.

V usage is TRBV27 and J usage is TRBJ2-3, with 8 bases fitting TRBD1. V gave up 5 bases and J gave up 6 bases; unmatched junction bases: 16. The CDR3 runs 17 residues. Germline V gene sequence: CDR1 MNHEY, CDR2 SMNVEV (reference sequence). CDR3 sequence (DNA): TGTGCCAGCAGTACCCCGACAGGGGAGACCCGTCTGGATACGCAGTATTTT. The encoded protein is CASSTPTGETRLDTQYF.

V gene TRBV11-1 combines with J gene TRBJ1-1, with unresolved D. V was trimmed by 4 bases and J by 0 bases, leaving 24 bases between them. The CDR3 runs to 19 residues. Germline V CDR1 and CDR2: SGHAT, FQDESV (reference sequence). CDR3 bases: TGTGCCAGCAGCTCCCCCTCGGGGAGGTCACGGTTCATGAACACTGAAGCTTTCTTT. Its translation: CASSSPSGRSRFMNTEAFF.

The chain joins TRBV6-6 to TRBJ1-4; 7 positions match TRBD1. V was pared by 3 bases and J by 8 bases, with 12 bases of the junction left unmatched. Germline CDR1 and CDR2: MNHNY and SVGAGI (reference sequence). This CDR3 comprises 16 residues. CDR3 loop: CASSYPQGVRGEKLFF. The CDR3 DNA is TGTGCCAGCAGTTATCCTCAGGGGGTACGGGGGGAAAAACTGTTTTTT.

This CDR3 is CASSIGRRSNQPQHF. CDR3 nucleotide sequence: TGTGCCAGTAGTATAGGGAGACGTAGCAATCAGCCCCAGCATTTT. The chain employs TRBV19 and TRBJ1-5, with D uncertain. The CDR3 spans 15 residues. Trimming took off 1 base at V and 0 bases at J, with 7 bases between the two ends. In germline, CDR1 is LNHDA, CDR2 SQIVND (reference sequence).

The chain uses TRBV11-1 and TRBJ1-4; no definite D call. Trimming took off 0 bases at V and 8 bases at J, with 10 bases between the two ends. CDR3 size: 14 residues. CDR1 SGHAT and CDR2 FQDESV come from the germline V gene (reference sequence). The CDR3 here is CASSLAGGPEKLFF. The CDR3, as DNA: TGTGCCAGCAGCTTAGCGGGAGGTCCCGAAAAACTGTTTTTT.

The CDR3 DNA sequence: TGTGCCAGCAGGGACAGAGTTAGCACAGATACGCAGTATTTT. It is translated as CASRDRVSTDTQYF. The chain uses TRBV6-1 and TRBJ2-3, with D tentatively TRBD1 (6 bases). Germline assignment: CDR1 MNHNS and CDR2 SASEGT. The germline V and J ends were trimmed by 6 bases and 0 bases, with 10 bases remaining between them. The CDR3 has 14 amino acids.

The gene calls are TRBV19 and TRBJ2-6; 9 bases map to TRBD1. J was trimmed by 3 bases and V by 2 bases; bases with no gene match: 8. From germline, CDR1 is LNHDA and CDR2 SQIVND (reference sequence). There are 18 residues in the CDR3. CDR3: CASSIYDRGFVGANVLTF. Here the CDR3 DNA reads TGTGCCAGTAGTATATACGACAGGGGGTTCGTTGGGGCCAACGTCCTGACTTTC. Full variable domain (missing parts from reference TRBV19 and TRBJ2-6): DGGITQSPKYLFRKEGQNVTLSCEQNLNHDAMYWYRQDPGQGLRLIYYSQIVNDFQKGDIAEGYSVSREKKESFPLTVTSAQKNPTAFYLCASSIYDRGFVGANVLTFGAGSRLTVL.

This clone occurred a few times. Written as DNA, the CDR3 is TGTGCCAGCAGCCGCACAGATACGCAGTATTTT. Amino acids: CASSRTDTQYF. The rearrangement uses TRBV7-9 and TRBJ2-3; no firm D call. V lost 5 bases to trimming and J lost 1 base, with 1 base between them. The CDR3 loop spans 11 amino acids. Germline V gene data show CDR1 as SEHNR and CDR2 as FQNEAQ (reference sequence).

The chain is built from TRBV19 and TRBJ2-1, with 8 bases matching TRBD2. This CDR3 comprises 17 residues. Trimming cost V 6 bases and J 2 bases; bases outside gene matches: 12. The germline gives CDR1 LNHDA, CDR2 SQIVND (reference sequence). The CDR3, as DNA: TGTGCCAGTAGCGGCGAGCGGGAGAGTCGGGCCTACAATGAGCAGTTCTTC. Protein sequence: CASSGERESRAYNEQFF.

The chain joins TRBV11-2 to TRBJ1-2, with unresolved D. Trimming took off 5 bases at V and 5 bases at J, with 9 bases between the two ends. The CDR3 loop spans 12 amino acids. Germline CDR1 reads SGHAT; CDR2 reads FQNNGV. The CDR3 here is CASSMRMYGYTF. The CDR3 bases are TGTGCCAGCAGCATGCGAATGTATGGCTACACCTTC.